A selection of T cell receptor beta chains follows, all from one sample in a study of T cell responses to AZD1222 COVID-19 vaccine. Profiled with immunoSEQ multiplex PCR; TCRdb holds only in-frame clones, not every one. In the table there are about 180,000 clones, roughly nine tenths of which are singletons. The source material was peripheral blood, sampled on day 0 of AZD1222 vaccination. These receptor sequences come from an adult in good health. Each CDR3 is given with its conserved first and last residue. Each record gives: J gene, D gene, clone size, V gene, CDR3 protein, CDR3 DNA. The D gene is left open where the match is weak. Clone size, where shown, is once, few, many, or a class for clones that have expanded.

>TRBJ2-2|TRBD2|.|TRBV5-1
CASSFISGDPAGELFF
TGCGCCAGCAGCTTCATTAGCGGGGATCCCGCCGGGGAGCTGTTTTTT
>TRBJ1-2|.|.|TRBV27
CASRPSTQINYGYTF
TGTGCCAGCCGGCCGTCCACACAGATTAACTATGGCTACACCTTC
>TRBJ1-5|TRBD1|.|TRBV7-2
CASSSEPGQGRPQHF
TGTGCCAGCAGCTCGGAACCGGGACAGGGGAGGCCCCAGCATTTT
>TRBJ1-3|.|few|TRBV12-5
CASGLGTGNTIYF
TGTGCTAGTGGTTTGGGCACTGGAAACACCATATATTTT
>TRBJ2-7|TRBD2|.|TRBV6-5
CASSSTSGPSYEQYF
TGTGCCAGCAGCTCTACTAGCGGCCCCTCCTACGAGCAGTACTTC
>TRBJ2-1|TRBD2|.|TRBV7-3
CASSLNSGGLSSYNEQFF
TGTGCCAGCAGCTTAAACAGCGGGGGCCTTAGCTCCTACAATGAGCAGTTCTTC
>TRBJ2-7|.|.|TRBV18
CASSPDRSSYEQYF
TGTGCCAGCTCACCAGACAGGAGCTCCTACGAGCAGTACTTC
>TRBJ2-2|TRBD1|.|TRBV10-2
CASSQTGGRGTGELFF
TGCGCCAGCAGTCAAACAGGGGGCAGGGGGACCGGGGAGCTGTTTTTT
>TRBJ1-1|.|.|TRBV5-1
CASSPRPGSTEAFF
TGCGCCAGCAGCCCCCGGCCGGGGAGCACTGAAGCTTTCTTT
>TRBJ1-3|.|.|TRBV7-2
CASSLDAGSGNTIYF
TGTGCCAGCAGCTTAGACGCGGGGTCTGGAAACACCATATATTTT
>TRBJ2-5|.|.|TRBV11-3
CASSPSHPGTQYF
TGTGCCAGCAGCCCGAGCCATCCAGGGACCCAGTACTTC
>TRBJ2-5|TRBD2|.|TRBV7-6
CASSDGGAGGSFETQYF
TGTGCCAGCAGCGACGGGGGAGCGGGGGGGAGCTTCGAGACCCAGTACTTC
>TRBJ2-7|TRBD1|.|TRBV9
CASSGGQGATYEQYF
TGTGCCAGCAGCGGAGGACAGGGCGCTACCTACGAGCAGTACTTC
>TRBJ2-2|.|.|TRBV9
CASRQTNTGELFF
TGTGCCAGCAGGCAGACGAACACCGGGGAGCTGTTTTTT
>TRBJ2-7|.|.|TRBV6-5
CASSRQYEQYF
TGTGCCAGCAGTCGACAGTACGAGCAGTACTTC
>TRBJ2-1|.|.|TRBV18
CASSPPSFDEQFF
TGTGCCAGCTCACCCCCTAGCTTCGATGAGCAGTTCTTC
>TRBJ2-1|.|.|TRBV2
CASSGLSPVSYNEQFF
TGTGCCAGCAGTGGGTTGAGCCCGGTCTCCTACAATGAGCAGTTCTTC
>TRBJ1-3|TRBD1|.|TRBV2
CASNPWEGAAGNTIYF
TGTGCCAGCAACCCATGGGAGGGGGCGGCCGGAAACACCATATATTTT
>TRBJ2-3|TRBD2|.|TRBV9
CASSVGGTRADTQYF
TGTGCCAGCAGCGTCGGGGGGACTAGGGCGGATACGCAGTATTTT
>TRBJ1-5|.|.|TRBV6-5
CASSYDRINQPQHF
TGTGCCAGCAGTTACGACAGGATAAATCAGCCCCAGCATTTT
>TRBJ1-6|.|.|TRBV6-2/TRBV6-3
CASSTGDSPLHF
TGTGCCAGCAGCACCGGAGATTCACCCCTCCACTTT
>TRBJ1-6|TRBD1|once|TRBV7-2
CASSLALGQGSSPLHF
TGTGCCAGCAGCTTAGCGTTGGGACAGGGGAGTTCACCCCTCCACTTT
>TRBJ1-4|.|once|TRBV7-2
CASSRAEGKGEKLFF
TGTGCCAGCAGCCGTGCTGAGGGGAAGGGTGAAAAACTGTTTTTT
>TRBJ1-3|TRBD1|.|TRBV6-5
CASGTGGSRNTIYF
TGTGCCAGCGGCACAGGGGGCAGTAGAAACACCATATATTTT
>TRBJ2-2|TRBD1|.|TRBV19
CASSIGTGKASGELFF
TGTGCCAGTAGTATTGGGACAGGGAAGGCTAGCGGGGAGCTGTTTTTT
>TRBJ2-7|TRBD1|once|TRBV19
CASSPQGKRSYEQYF
TGTGCCTCGAGCCCACAGGGGAAAAGGTCCTACGAGCAGTACTTC
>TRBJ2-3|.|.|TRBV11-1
CASLRGGKDTDTQYF
TGTGCCAGCCTCCGAGGGGGGAAGGACACAGATACGCAGTATTTT
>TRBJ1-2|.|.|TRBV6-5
CASSYSTGGHYGYTF
TGTGCCAGCAGTTACTCGACTGGCGGACACTATGGCTACACCTTC
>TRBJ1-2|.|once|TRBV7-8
CASSKNRDNYGYTF
TGTGCCAGCAGCAAAAACAGGGACAACTATGGCTACACCTTC
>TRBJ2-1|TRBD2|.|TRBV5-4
CASSLGGLAGPGVNEQFF
TGTGCCAGCAGTCTTGGAGGGTTAGCGGGACCAGGGGTTAATGAGCAGTTCTTC
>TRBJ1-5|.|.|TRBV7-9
CASSLAVGPNPYSNQPQHF
TGTGCCAGCAGCTTAGCTGTAGGGCCAAACCCTTATAGCAATCAGCCCCAGCATTTT
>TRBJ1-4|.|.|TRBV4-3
CASSQGTDRSSEKLFF
TGCGCCAGCAGCCAAGGGACCGACAGGTCTAGTGAAAAACTGTTTTTT
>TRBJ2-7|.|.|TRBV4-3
CASSQDRLGEQYF
TGCGCCAGCAGCCAAGACCGGCTCGGCGAGCAGTACTTC
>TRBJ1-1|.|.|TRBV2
CASSEQGPSTEAFF
TGTGCCAGCAGTGAACAGGGGCCGTCGACTGAAGCTTTCTTT
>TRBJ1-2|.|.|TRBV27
CASSYQGSYGYTF
TGTGCCAGCAGTTATCAGGGCAGCTATGGCTACACCTTC
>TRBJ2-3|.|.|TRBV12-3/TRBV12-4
CASSLVGGDTQYF
TGTGCCAGCAGTTTAGTGGGGGGCGATACGCAGTATTTT
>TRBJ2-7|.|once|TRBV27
CASGDVLQMGQYF
TGTGCCAGCGGGGACGTACTCCAAATGGGGCAGTACTTC
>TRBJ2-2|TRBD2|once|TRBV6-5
CASSSTSGGSGELFF
TGTGCCAGCAGTTCAACTAGCGGGGGATCCGGGGAGCTGTTTTTT
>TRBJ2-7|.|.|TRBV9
CASSADDTPALYF
TGTGCCAGCAGCGCAGATGACACCCCTGCGTTGTACTTC
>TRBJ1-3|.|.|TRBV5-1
CASSLSGGSGNTIYF
TGCGCCAGCAGCTTAAGCGGGGGGTCTGGAAACACCATATATTTT
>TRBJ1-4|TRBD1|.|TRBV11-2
CASSLGDRGNEKLFF
TGTGCCAGCAGCTTAGGGGACAGGGGGAATGAAAAACTGTTTTTT
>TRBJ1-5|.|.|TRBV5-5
CASSLRPGEGQPQHF
TGTGCCAGCAGCTTGAGGCCAGGGGAGGGTCAGCCCCAGCATTTT
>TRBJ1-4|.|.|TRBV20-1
CSAIDGRGYEKLFF
TGCAGTGCTATTGATGGCAGGGGATATGAAAAACTGTTTTTT
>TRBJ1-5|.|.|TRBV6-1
CASSEAEDQPQHF
TGTGCCAGCAGTGAAGCTGAGGATCAGCCCCAGCATTTT
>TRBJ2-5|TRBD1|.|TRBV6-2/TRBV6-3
CASSPVGTGTQYF
TGTGCCAGCAGTCCAGTCGGGACAGGGACCCAGTACTTC
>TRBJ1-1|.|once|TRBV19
CASSGTSGTTEAFF
TGTGCCAGTAGTGGGACCTCCGGAACCACTGAAGCTTTCTTT
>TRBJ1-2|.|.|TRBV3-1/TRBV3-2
CASSQGRNVGYTF
TGTGCCAGCAGCCAAGGACGAAACGTGGGCTACACCTTC